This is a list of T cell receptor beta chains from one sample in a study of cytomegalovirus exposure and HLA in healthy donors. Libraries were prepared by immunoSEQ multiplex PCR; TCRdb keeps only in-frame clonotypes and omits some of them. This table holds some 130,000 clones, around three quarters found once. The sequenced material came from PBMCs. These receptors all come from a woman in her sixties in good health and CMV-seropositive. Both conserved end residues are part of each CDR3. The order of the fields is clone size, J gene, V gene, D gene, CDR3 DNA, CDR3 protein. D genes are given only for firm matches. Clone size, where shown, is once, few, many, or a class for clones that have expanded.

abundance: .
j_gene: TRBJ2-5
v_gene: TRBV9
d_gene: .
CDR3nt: TGTGCCAGCAGCGTAGTGGCAGAAGAGACCCAGTACTTC
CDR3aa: CASSVVAEETQYF

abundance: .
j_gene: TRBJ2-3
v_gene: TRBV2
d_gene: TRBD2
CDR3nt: TGTGCCAGCAATCCGGTAGCGGGGTTGTCGGATACGCAGTATTTT
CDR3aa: CASNPVAGLSDTQYF

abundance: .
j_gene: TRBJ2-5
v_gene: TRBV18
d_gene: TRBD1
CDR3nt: TGTGCCAGCCTTGGACAGGGGAGGGGAGAGACCCAGTACTTC
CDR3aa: CASLGQGRGETQYF

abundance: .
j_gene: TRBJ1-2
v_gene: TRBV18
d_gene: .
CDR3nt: TGTGCCAGCTCACCACAGGAGGATAGGGGCTACACCTTC
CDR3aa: CASSPQEDRGYTF

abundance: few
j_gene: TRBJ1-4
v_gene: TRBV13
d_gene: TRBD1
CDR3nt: TGTGCCAGCAGCGCGCAGGGGGTTGCAACTAATGAAAAACTGTTTTTT
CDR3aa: CASSAQGVATNEKLFF

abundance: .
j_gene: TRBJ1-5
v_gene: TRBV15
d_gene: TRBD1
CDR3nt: TGTGCCACCAGCAGGACAGGGCTCTGGGGCAATCAGCCCCAGCATTTT
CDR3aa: CATSRTGLWGNQPQHF

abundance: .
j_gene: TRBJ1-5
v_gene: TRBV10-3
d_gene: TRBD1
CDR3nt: TGTGCCATCAGTGAGTCGGACAGGGTTGGCCAGCCCCAGCATTTT
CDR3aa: CAISESDRVGQPQHF

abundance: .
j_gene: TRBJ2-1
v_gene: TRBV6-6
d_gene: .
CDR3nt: TGTGCCAGCCTGACAGAGACCTACAATGAGCAGTTCTTC
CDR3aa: CASLTETYNEQFF

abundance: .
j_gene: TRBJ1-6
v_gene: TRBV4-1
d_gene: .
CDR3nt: TGCGCCAGCAGCCAAGGCGGGGAAACCCTCCACTTT
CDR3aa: CASSQGGETLHF

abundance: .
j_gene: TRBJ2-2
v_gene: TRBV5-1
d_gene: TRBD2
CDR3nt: TGCGCCAGCAGCCCTAGCGGGGTTCAAGGGGAGCTGTTTTTT
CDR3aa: CASSPSGVQGELFF

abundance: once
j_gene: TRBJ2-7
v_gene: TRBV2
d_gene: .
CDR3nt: TGTGCCACCCCGGGAGTGGTGCCCTACGAGCAGTACTTC
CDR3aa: CATPGVVPYEQYF

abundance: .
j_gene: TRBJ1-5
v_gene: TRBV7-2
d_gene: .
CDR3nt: TGTGCCAGCAACCAGGGGTTTCAGCCCCAGCATTTT
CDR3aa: CASNQGFQPQHF

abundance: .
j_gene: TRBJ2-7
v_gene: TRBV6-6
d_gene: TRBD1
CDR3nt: TGTGCCAGCAGTTACTCGGGGACAGGGGGGGACGAGCAGTACTTC
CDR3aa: CASSYSGTGGDEQYF

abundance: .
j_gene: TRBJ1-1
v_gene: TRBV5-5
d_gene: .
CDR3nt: TGTGCCAGCAGCTTGGCGGGGGGTAGGTCCGGCTCGGAAGCTTTCTTT
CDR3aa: CASSLAGGRSGSEAFF

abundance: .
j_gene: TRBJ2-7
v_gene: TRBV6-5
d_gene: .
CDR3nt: TGTGCCAGCAGCGACCTAGGCTCCTACGAGCAGTACTTC
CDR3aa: CASSDLGSYEQYF

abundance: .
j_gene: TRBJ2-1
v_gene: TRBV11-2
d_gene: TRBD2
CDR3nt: TGTGCCAGCAGCTTAGGCGGGGGGACCTACAATGAGCAGTTCTTC
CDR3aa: CASSLGGGTYNEQFF

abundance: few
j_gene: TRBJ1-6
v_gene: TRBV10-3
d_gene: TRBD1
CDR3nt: TGTGCCATCAGCCTGGACAGGGCCACCAATTCACCCCTCCACTTT
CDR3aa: CAISLDRATNSPLHF

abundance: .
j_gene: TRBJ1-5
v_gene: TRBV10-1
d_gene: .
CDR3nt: TGCGCCAGCAGTGACCGCTATACGCCCCAGCATTTT
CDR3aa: CASSDRYTPQHF

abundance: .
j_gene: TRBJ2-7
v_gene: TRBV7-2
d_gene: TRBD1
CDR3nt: TGTGCCAGCAGCCCCAAACCGCGGACAGGGTCCCACGAGCAGTACTTC
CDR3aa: CASSPKPRTGSHEQYF

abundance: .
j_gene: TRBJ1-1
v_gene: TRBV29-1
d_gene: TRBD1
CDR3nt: TGCACCGAGACAGGGGCCGGTAGTACTGAAGCTTTCTTT
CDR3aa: CTETGAGSTEAFF

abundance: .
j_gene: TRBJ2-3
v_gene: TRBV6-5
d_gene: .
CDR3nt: TGTGCCAGCAGGCCGACTAGGGGGCGGGATACGCAGTATTTT
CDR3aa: CASRPTRGRDTQYF

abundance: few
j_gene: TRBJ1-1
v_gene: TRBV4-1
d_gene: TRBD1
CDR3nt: TGCGCCAGCAGCTTCAAGATGGGGACAGGGGGCCCTGAAGCTTTCTTT
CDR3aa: CASSFKMGTGGPEAFF

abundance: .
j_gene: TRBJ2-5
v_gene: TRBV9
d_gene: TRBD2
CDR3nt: TGTGCCAGCAGCGTAGAGCCTAGCGGGACTCCCGGGGAGACCCAGTACTTC
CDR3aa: CASSVEPSGTPGETQYF

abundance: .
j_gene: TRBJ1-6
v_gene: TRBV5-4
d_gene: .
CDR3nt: TGTGCCAGCAGCTTGGTCGGGGAAGGATCACCCCTCCACTTT
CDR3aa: CASSLVGEGSPLHF

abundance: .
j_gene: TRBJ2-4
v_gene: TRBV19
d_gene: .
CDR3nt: TGTGCCAGTAGTTCCCCAGGGGACAAAAACATTCAGTACTTC
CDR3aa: CASSSPGDKNIQYF

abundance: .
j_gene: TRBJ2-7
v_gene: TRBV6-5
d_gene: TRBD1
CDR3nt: TGTGCCAGCAGTCCGGACAGGGGATCCTACGAGCAGTACTTC
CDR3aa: CASSPDRGSYEQYF

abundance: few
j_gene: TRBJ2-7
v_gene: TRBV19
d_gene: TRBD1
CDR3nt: TGTGCCAGTAGTACCGGGACAGGGACCTACGAGCAGTACTTC
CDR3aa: CASSTGTGTYEQYF

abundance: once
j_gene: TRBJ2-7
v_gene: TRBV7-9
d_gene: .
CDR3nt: TGTGCCAGCAGCTTAGAAGGGACACTTAGGAAGCAGTACTTC
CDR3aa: CASSLEGTLRKQYF

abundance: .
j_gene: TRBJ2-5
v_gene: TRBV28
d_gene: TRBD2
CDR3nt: TGTGCCAGCAGTTCTGTGGCGGGGGGACCATGGGAGACCCAGTACTTC
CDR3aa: CASSSVAGGPWETQYF

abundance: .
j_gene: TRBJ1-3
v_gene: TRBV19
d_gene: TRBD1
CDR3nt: TGTGCCACGCCTTTCATAGGGACAGGGAAGCTCTGGGGAAACACCATATATTTT
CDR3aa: CATPFIGTGKLWGNTIYF

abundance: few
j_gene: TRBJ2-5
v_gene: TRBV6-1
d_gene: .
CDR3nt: TGTGCCAGCAGCGCCAACTTTGGAGAGCAGTACTTC
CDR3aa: CASSANFGEQYF

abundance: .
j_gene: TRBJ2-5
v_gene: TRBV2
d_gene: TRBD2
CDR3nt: TGTGCCAGCAGTGAATTGGGCGGGGGAGAGACCCAGTACTTC
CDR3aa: CASSELGGGETQYF

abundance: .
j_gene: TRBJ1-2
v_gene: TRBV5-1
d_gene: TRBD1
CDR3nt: TGCGCCAGCAGCTTGCCGGGACAGGGTATAAATGGCTACACCTTC
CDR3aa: CASSLPGQGINGYTF

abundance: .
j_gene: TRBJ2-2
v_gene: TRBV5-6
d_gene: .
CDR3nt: TGTGCCAGCAGCTTGGTCCGAGGGGGGGAGCTGTTTTTT
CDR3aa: CASSLVRGGELFF

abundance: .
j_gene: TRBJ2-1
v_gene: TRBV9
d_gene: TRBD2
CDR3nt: TGTGCCAGCAGCGTCCAAGCTCTAGCGGGGGGGCCGGCTGAGCAGTTCTTC
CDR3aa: CASSVQALAGGPAEQFF

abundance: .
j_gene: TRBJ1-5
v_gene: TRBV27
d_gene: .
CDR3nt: TGTGCCAGCAGTTCGGGACTCCCTCAGCCCCAGCATTTT
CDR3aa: CASSSGLPQPQHF

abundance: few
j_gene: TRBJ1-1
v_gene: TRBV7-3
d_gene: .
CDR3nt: TGTGCCAGCAGCTTAATCGGGGGAGGGGGGGACACTGAAGCTTTCTTT
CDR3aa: CASSLIGGGGDTEAFF

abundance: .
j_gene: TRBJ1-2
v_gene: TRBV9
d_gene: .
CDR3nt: TGTGCCAGCAGCGTAGAAGTAGGGGACTATGGCTACACCTTC
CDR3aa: CASSVEVGDYGYTF

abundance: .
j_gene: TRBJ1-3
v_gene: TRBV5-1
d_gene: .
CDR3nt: TGCGCCAGCAGACTAGGGCGAGAAAGCGGGAACACCATATATTTT
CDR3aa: CASRLGRESGNTIYF

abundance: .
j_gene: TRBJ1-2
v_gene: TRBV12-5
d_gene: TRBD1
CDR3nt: TGTGCTAGTGGTAGGCAGGCAGGGGGCCTCTATGGCTACACCTTC
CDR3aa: CASGRQAGGLYGYTF

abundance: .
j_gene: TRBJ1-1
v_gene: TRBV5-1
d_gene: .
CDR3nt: TGCGCCAGCAGCCGGGGGGGGATGAGAACTGAAGCTTTCTTT
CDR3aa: CASSRGGMRTEAFF

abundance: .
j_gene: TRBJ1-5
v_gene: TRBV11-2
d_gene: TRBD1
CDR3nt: TGTGCCAGCAGCTGGGGGCTAGACAGGGGTAATCAGCCCCAGCATTTT
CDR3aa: CASSWGLDRGNQPQHF

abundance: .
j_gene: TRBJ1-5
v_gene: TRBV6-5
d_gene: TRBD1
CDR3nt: TGTGCCAGCATCACCGGGACAGGGTGGAATCAGCCCCAGCATTTT
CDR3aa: CASITGTGWNQPQHF

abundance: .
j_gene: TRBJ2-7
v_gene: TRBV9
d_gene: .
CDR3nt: TGTGCCAGCAGCCCGTATGGGAGCTCCTACGAGCAGTACTTC
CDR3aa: CASSPYGSSYEQYF

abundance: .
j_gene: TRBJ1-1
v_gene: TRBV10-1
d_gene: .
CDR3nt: TGCGCCAGCAGTGGGGGAGGCCCGGGTGAAGCTTTCTTT
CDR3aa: CASSGGGPGEAFF

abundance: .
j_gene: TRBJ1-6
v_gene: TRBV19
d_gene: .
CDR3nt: TGTGCCAGTAGTAAATCGATGTTCCGCGTTAACTCACCCCTCCACTTT
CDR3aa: CASSKSMFRVNSPLHF

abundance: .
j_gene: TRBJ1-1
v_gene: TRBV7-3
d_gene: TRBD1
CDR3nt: TGTGCCAGCAGCGCGACAGGGGTTCCACTGGAAGCTTTCTTT
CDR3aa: CASSATGVPLEAFF

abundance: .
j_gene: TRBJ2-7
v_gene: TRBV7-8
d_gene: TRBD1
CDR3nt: TGTGCCAGCAGCGACCGGGACAGTCTACTATCCTACGAGCAGTACTTC
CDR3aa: CASSDRDSLLSYEQYF

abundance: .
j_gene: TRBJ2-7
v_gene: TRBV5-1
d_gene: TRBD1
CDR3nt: TGCGCCAGCAGCATGTTCCAGACAGGGGCCGCCTACGAGCAGTACTTC
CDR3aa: CASSMFQTGAAYEQYF

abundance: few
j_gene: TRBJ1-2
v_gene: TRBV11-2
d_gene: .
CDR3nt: TGTGCCAGCAGCTTAGAGTGGGGCTTGGGCTATGGCTACACCTTC
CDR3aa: CASSLEWGLGYGYTF

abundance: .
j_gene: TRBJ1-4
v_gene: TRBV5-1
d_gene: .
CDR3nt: TGCGCCAGCAGCCCCCGACAGTCAGCAACTAATGAAAAACTGTTTTTT
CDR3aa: CASSPRQSATNEKLFF